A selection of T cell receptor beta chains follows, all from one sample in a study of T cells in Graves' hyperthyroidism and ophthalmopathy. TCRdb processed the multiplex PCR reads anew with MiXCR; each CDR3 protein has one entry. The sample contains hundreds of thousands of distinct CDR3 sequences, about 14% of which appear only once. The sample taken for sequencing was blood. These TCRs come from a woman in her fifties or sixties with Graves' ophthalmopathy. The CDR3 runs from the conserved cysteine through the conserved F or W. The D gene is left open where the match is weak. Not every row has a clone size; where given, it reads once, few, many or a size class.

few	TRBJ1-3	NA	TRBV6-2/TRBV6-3	TGTGCCAGCAGCCCCTTCGGAGGAAACACCATATATTTT	CASSPFGGNTIYF
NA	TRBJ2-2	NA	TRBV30	TGTGCCTGGAGCAGGAGCTTGAACACCGGGGAGCTGTTTTTT	CAWSRSLNTGELFF
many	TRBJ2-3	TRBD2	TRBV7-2	TGTGCCAGCAGCTTAGTGGCTAGCGGGAGAGGAGGTTTAGATACGCAGTATTTT	CASSLVASGRGGLDTQYF
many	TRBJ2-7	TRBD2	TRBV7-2	TGTGCCAGCAGCCCATCCCGTTTGAGCGGGAGGCCCTCCTACGAGCAGTACTTC	CASSPSRLSGRPSYEQYF
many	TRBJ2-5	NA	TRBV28	TGTGCCAGCGGACGGTACCAAGAGACCCAGTACTTC	CASGRYQETQYF
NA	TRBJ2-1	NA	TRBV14	TGTGCCAGCAGCCAAACGCGGACACCCTACAATGAGCAGTTCTTC	CASSQTRTPYNEQFF
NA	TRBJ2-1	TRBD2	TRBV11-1	TGTGCCAGCAGCTTAACCAGACTAGCGATTTACAATGAGCAGTTCTTC	CASSLTRLAIYNEQFF
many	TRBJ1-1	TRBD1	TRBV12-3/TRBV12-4	TGTGCCAGCAGTGAACAGGGGATGAACACTGAAGCTTTCTTT	CASSEQGMNTEAFF
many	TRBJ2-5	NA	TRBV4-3	TGCGCCAGCAGCCAGGGACGTCAAGAGACCCAGTACTTC	CASSQGRQETQYF
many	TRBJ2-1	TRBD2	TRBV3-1	TGTGCCAGCAGCCAAGGACTCGGAGAGACTAGCGGGAGGATCTTGGGCAATGAGCAGTTCTTC	CASSQGLGETSGRILGNEQFF
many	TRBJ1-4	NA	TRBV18	TGTGCCAGCTCACCACAAGAGGGTCTGGGTGAAAAACTGTTTTTT	CASSPQEGLGEKLFF
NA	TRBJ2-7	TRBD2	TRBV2	TGTGCCAGCAGGGAGACTAGCGGGATTTCGGGTGAGCAGTACTTC	CASRETSGISGEQYF
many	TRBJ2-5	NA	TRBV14	TGTGCCAGCAGCCAATCTCGCGAGGAGACCCAGTACTTC	CASSQSREETQYF
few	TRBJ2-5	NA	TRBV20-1	TGCAGTGCCACCGGGATCTCAGTAGAGACCCAGTACTTC	CSATGISVETQYF
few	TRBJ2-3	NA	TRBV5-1	TGCGCCAGCAGCTTTGAAACTAGCACAGATACGCAGTATTTT	CASSFETSTDTQYF
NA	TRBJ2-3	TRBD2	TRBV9	TGTGCCAGCAGCGTCGACCTTAGCGGGAGGGGAGATACGCAGTATTTT	CASSVDLSGRGDTQYF
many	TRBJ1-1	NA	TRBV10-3	TGTGCCATCAGTGAAAGGGGGGGCTTGACTGAAGCTTTCTTT	CAISERGGLTEAFF
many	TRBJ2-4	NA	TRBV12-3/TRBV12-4	TGTGCCAGCACAACAACAGTAGCCAAAAACATTCAGTACTTC	CASTTTVAKNIQYF
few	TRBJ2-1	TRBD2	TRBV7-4	TGTGCCAGCAGCTTTGCGAACAGACTAGCGGTTTCCTACAATGAGCAGTTCTTC	CASSFANRLAVSYNEQFF
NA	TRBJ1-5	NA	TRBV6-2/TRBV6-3	TGTGCCAGCCGCAGCAATCAGCCCCAGCATTTT	CASRSNQPQHF
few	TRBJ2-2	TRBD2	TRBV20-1	TGCAGTGCTCTCCTTTCTAGCGGGACCGGGGAGCTGTTTTTT	CSALLSSGTGELFF
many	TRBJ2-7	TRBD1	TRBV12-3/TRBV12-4	TGTGCCAGCAGTTTCGGGGGGACAGGGTCCTACGAGCAGTACTTC	CASSFGGTGSYEQYF
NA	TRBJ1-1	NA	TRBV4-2	TGTGCCAGCAGCCAAGAGGCTTGGGGGGGAACTGAAGCTTTCTTT	CASSQEAWGGTEAFF
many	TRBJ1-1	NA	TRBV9	TGTGCCAGCAGCGTAGACCAGCGAATGAACACTGAAGCTTTCTTT	CASSVDQRMNTEAFF
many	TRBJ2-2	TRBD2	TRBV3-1	TGTGCCAGCAGCCGAACTAGCGTTAACACCGGGGAGCTGTTTTTT	CASSRTSVNTGELFF
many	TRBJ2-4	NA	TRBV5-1	TGCGCCAGCAGCGTACCGACTCCCAAAAACATTCAGTACTTC	CASSVPTPKNIQYF
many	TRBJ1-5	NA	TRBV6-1	TGTGCCAGCAGTGAGGGGGGGGGTAGGAGCAATCAGCCCCAGCATTTT	CASSEGGGRSNQPQHF